This T cell receptor beta chain was sequenced in a study of OX40 agonist ivuxolimab in advanced cancers. Data came from immunoSEQ multiplex PCR; TCRdb stores just in-frame clones and leaves some out. In the table there are around 79,000 clones, about 89% of which are singletons. The study's findings and limits: Some nonresponders additionally presented with little normalized T-cell clonal expansion. Some of the lowest clonal expansion was seen in partial responders at 0.1-3.0 mg/kg.

Remarks on this clone: Its antigen remains unknown.

Between the trimmed V and J ends, which lost 0 bases and 0 bases, there was a span of 8 bases. Germline V gives CDR1 WSHSY, CDR2 SAAADI. The CDR3 is 15 amino acids. The chain couples TRBV10-2 to TRBJ1-1; D is ambiguous. Source: CD4+ or CD8+ T cells sorted from blood, taken in a trial of the OX40 agonist ivuxolimab. This TCR was sampled from an adult with an advanced solid tumor such as melanoma, head and neck, liver or kidney cancer. CDR3: CASSESRVVNTEAFF. The DNA of the CDR3 is TGCGCCAGCAGTGAGTCAAGGGTCGTGAACACTGAAGCTTTCTTT.